These 5 T cell receptor beta chains were all obtained from the same sample, sequenced in a study of blood T cell repertoires in COVID-19. Data came from immunoSEQ multiplex PCR; TCRdb stores just in-frame clones and leaves some out. The table includes approximately 200,000 clones, about 87% detected once. Sequencing was performed on peripheral blood. Every receptor here comes from a woman in her twenties or thirties with acute or convalescent COVID-19.

This clone was observed a few times. The V call is TRBV30, the J call TRBJ2-2, with D possibly TRBD2 on 6 matching bases. Germline assignment: CDR1 GTSNPN and CDR2 SVGIG (reference sequence). The CDR3 consists of 14 residues. V lost 4 bases, J lost 2 bases, and 11 bases lay in between. For the CDR3, the DNA is TGTGCCTGGATGGAGGGTCCAAACACCGGGGAGCTGTTTTTT. This encodes CAWMEGPNTGELFF.

The rearrangement joins TRBV6-1 to TRBJ1-2, with D hard to call. The germline gives CDR1 MNHNS, CDR2 SASEGT. CDR3 length equals 16 residues. V was pared by 1 base and J by 0 bases, with 12 bases between. The CDR3 coding sequence is TGTGCCAGCAGTGAAGTTGAGAGGAGGGCTAACTATGGCTACACCTTC. Translation gives CASSEVERRANYGYTF.

The genes are TRBV5-5 and TRBJ1-2; TRBD1 aligns across 10 bases. V gave up 1 base and J gave up 8 bases; unmatched junction bases: 5. CDR3 length equals 14 residues. Germline CDR1 and CDR2: SGHKS and YYEKEE (reference sequence). This chain's CDR3 is CASSLRQGAVGYTF. The CDR3 DNA reads TGTGCCAGCAGCTTGCGACAGGGGGCGGTCGGCTACACCTTC. Complete variable domain (other parts from reference TRBV5-5 and TRBJ1-2): DAGVTQSPTHLIKTRGQQVTLRCSPISGHKSVSWYQQVLGQGPQFIFQYYEKEERGRGNFPDRFSARQFPNYSSELNVNALLLGDSALYLCASSLRQGAVGYTFGSGTRLTVV.

V gene TRBV6-5 combines with J gene TRBJ2-3; no clear D. The CDR3 is made up of 15 amino acids. V gave up 0 bases and J gave up 0 bases, with 7 bases separating them. Looked up from germline, CDR1 is MNHEY and CDR2 is SVGAGI. The CDR3 bases are TGTGCCAGCAGTTACTCTATTAGTAGCACAGATACGCAGTATTTT. Amino acid sequence: CASSYSISSTDTQYF.

This chain links TRBV30 with TRBJ2-3; weak D call: TRBD2 (6 bases). Germline CDR1 GTSNPN, CDR2 SVGIG (reference sequence). This CDR3 region has 10 residues. The CDR3: CACGAERQYF. CDR3 DNA sequence: TGTGCATGCGGGGCCGAAAGACAGTATTTT.